These T cell receptor beta chains were read from a single sample in a study of blood T cell repertoires in COVID-19. Generated by immunoSEQ multiplex PCR, the TCRdb table keeps only in-frame clones and is missing some. The sample contains around 450,000 clones, 85% to 90% of which appear only once. Sequenced material: peripheral blood. The receptors originated from a woman under 40 with acute or convalescent COVID-19. CDR3s include the opening cysteine and the closing phenylalanine or tryptophan. Each record gives: V gene, clone size, CDR3 protein. Size tells how often a clone was seen (once, few, many) or the class of an expanded clone, and some rows leave it out.

V: TRBV11-3; size: -; CDR3: CASSKSGEWHRNTGELFF
V: TRBV4-1; size: -; CDR3: CASSQAVSRAAGELFF
V: TRBV7-9; size: -; CDR3: CASSLDSLDEQYF
V: TRBV10-1; size: -; CDR3: CASSVKVSGSEQYF
V: TRBV11-2; size: -; CDR3: CASSLEQGSYEQYF
V: TRBV12-5; size: -; CDR3: CASGLVLGQHEPPEAFF
V: TRBV11-1; size: -; CDR3: CASSQAGGLNTEAFF
V: TRBV4-2; size: -; CDR3: CASSQAYSSYNEQFF
V: TRBV5-1; size: -; CDR3: CASSEDRSYEQYF
V: TRBV5-1; size: -; CDR3: CASSLGSGNYEQYF
V: TRBV9; size: -; CDR3: CASSSRITNTGELFF
V: TRBV4-1; size: -; CDR3: CASSQEARGAYGYTF
V: TRBV5-5; size: -; CDR3: CASIGRTTNEKLFF
V: TRBV12-3/TRBV12-4; size: -; CDR3: CASSFGQNTEAFF
V: TRBV14; size: -; CDR3: CASSIDRRSPLHF
V: TRBV11-2; size: -; CDR3: CASSLLYGGAETQYF
V: TRBV5-6; size: few; CDR3: CASSPTREVRSDGYTF
V: TRBV5-8; size: few; CDR3: CASSLYERTTGSNQPQHF
V: TRBV5-4; size: -; CDR3: CASSLIGHGYSNQPQHF
V: TRBV2; size: -; CDR3: CASSDRGRGYTEAFF
V: TRBV9; size: -; CDR3: CASSVSSGDTYEQYF
V: TRBV3-1/TRBV3-2; size: once; CDR3: CASSQSSSYEQYF
V: TRBV5-1; size: -; CDR3: CASSEGNNEQFF
V: TRBV7-8; size: -; CDR3: CASSLVSGTGSGANVLTF
V: TRBV18; size: -; CDR3: CASSPTYRGNQPQHF
V: TRBV4-1; size: -; CDR3: CASSQRTSPSYEQYF
V: TRBV29-1; size: -; CDR3: CSVRQGNQPQHF
V: TRBV19; size: -; CDR3: CASFDRLSGNTIYF
V: TRBV21-1; size: -; CDR3: CASSATVEQYF
V: TRBV5-1; size: -; CDR3: CASSFAWSDVQNEQYF
V: TRBV21-1; size: few; CDR3: CASSPHDRGQEEQYF
V: TRBV4-1; size: -; CDR3: CASSQEARTGNQPQHF
V: TRBV28; size: -; CDR3: CASRQLRQPNYGYTF
V: TRBV30; size: few; CDR3: CAWSSRSHTPEAFF
V: TRBV2; size: -; CDR3: CASRPDIGQPQHF
V: TRBV14; size: once; CDR3: CASSQALAKNIQYF
V: TRBV19; size: once; CDR3: CASSISGGATDTQYF
V: TRBV6-4; size: -; CDR3: CASRFARIASTQYF
V: TRBV19; size: once; CDR3: CASSRGRAIPRTDTQYF
V: TRBV5-4; size: -; CDR3: CASRQGLAGERKYF